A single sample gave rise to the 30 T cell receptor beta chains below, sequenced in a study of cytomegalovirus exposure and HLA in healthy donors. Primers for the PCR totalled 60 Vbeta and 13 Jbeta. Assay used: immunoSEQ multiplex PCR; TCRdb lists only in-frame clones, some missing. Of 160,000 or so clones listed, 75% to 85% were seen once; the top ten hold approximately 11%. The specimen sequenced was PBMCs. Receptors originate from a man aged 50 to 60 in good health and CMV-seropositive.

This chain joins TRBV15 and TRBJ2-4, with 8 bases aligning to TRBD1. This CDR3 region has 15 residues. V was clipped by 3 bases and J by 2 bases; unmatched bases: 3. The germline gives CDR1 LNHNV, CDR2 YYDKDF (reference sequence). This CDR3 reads CATSRDRASKNIQYF. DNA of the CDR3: TGTGCCACCAGCAGGGACAGGGCTTCCAAAAACATTCAGTACTTC. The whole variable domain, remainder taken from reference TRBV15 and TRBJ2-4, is DAMVIQNPRYQVTQFGKPVTLSCSQTLNHNVMYWYQQKSSQAPKLLFHYYDKDFNNEADTPDNFQSRRPNTSFCFLDIRSPGLGDTAMYLCATSRDRASKNIQYFGAGTRLSVL.

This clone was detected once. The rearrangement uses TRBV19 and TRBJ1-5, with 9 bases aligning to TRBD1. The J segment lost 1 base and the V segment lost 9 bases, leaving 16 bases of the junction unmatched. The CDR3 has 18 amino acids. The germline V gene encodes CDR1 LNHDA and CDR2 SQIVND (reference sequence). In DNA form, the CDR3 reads TGTGCCAGCCGCTCGGGGACAGGGTATATGAGGAGCAATCAGCCCCAGCATTTT. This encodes CASRSGTGYMRSNQPQHF.

CDR3 region: CASSSERERRTDTQYF. CDR3 in DNA: TGTGCCAGCAGCTCCGAGCGGGAGAGGCGCACAGATACGCAGTATTTT. The V call is TRBV5-6, the J call TRBJ2-3; 8 bases line up with TRBD2. Unmatched junction bases numbered 7, after V lost 3 bases and J lost 1 base. This CDR3 is 16 amino acids long. The germline CDR1 and CDR2 sequences are SGHDT and YYEEEE.

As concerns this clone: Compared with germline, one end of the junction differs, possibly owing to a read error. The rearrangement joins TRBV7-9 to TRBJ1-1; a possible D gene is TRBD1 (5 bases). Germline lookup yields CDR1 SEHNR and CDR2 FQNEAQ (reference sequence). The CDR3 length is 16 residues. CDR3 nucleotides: TGTTCCAGCAGCATATCTTCTGGGGGGGGGAACACTGAAGCTTTCTTT. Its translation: CSSSISSGGGNTEAFF.

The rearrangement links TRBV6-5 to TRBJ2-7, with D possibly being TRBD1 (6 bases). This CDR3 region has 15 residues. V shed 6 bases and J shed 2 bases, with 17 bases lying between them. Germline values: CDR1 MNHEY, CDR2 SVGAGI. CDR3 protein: CASRYSRTATYEQYF. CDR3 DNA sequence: TGTGCCAGCAGGTATAGCCGGACAGCCACCTACGAGCAGTACTTC.

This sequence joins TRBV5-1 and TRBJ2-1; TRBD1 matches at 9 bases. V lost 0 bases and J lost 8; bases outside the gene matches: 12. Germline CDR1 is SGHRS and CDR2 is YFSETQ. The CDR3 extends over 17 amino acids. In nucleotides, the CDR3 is TGCGCCAGCAGCTTGGTGGGTGTGGGGACAGGGATCGATGAGCAGTTCTTC. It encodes CASSLVGVGTGIDEQFF.

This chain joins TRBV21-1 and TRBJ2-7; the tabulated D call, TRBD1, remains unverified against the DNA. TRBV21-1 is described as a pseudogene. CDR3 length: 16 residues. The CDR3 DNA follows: TGTGCCAGCAGCACCTTTGACAGGGTAGGGGACTACGAGCAGTACTTC. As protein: CASSTFDRVGDYEQYF.

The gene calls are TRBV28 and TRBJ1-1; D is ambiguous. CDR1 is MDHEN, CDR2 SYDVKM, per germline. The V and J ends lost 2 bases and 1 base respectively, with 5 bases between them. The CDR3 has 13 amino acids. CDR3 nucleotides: TGTGCCAGCAGTTTACCACAGAACACTGAAGCTTTCTTT. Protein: CASSLPQNTEAFF.

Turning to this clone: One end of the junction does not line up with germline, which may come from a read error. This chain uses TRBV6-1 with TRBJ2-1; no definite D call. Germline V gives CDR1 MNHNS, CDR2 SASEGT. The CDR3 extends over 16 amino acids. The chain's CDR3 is CASNEMSAGSYNEQFF. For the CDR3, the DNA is TGTGCCAGCAATGAAATGTCGGCAGGTTCCTACAATGAGCAGTTCTTC.

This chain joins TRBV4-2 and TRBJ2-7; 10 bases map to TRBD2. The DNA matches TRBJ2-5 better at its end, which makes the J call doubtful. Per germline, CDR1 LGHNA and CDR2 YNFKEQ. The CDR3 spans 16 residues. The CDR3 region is CASSPRTSGDQETQYF. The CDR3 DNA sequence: TGTGCCAGCAGCCCTCGGACTAGCGGAGACCAAGAGACCCAGTACTTC.

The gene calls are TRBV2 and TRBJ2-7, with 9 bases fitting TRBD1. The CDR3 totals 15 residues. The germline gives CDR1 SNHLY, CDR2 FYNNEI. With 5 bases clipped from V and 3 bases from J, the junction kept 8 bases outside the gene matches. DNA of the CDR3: TGTGCCAGCAGTTTCCCCGGGACAGGGTACTACGAGCAGTACTTC. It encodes CASSFPGTGYYEQYF.

The CDR3 DNA is TGTGCCAGCAGCCCGGGGACTAGCGGGAGGTACGAGCAGTACTTC. Translated, it gives CASSPGTSGRYEQYF. The chain has TRBV5-4 and TRBJ2-7, with 15 bases identical to TRBD2. This CDR3 comprises 15 residues. From germline, CDR1 is SGHNT and CDR2 YYREEE (reference sequence). The junction had 3 bases not matched to a gene; V was cut back by 4 bases and J by 4 bases. Full variable domain (outside the CDR3, taken from reference TRBV5-4 and TRBJ2-7): ETGVTQSPTHLIKTRGQQVTLRCSSQSGHNTVSWYQQALGQGPQFIFQYYREEENGRGNFPPRFSGLQFPNYSSELNVNALELDDSALYLCASSPGTSGRYEQYFGPGTRLTVT.

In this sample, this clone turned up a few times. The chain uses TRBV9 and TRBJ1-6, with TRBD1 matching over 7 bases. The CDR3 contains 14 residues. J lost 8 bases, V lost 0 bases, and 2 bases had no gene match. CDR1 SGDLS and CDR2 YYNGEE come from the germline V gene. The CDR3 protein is CASSVDRGDSPLHF. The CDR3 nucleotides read TGTGCCAGCAGCGTAGACAGGGGTGATTCACCCCTCCACTTT.

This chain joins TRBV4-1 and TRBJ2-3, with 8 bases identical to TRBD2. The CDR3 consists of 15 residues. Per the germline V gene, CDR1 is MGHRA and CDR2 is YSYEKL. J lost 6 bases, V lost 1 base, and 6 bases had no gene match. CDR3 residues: CASSQGWTSSDTQYF. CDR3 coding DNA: TGCGCCAGCAGCCAAGGTTGGACTAGCTCCGATACGCAGTATTTT.

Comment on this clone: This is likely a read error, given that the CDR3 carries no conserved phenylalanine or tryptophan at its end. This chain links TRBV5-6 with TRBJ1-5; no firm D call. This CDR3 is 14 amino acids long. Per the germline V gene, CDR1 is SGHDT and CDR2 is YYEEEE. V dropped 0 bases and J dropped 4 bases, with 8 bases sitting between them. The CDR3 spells CASSLGAGNQPQHV. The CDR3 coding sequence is TGTGCCAGCAGCTTGGGTGCGGGGAATCAGCCCCAGCATGTT.

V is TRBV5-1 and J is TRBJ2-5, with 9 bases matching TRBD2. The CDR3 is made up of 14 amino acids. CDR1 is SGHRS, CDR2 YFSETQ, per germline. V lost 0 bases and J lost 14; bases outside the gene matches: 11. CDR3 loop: CASSLGLAERSRYF. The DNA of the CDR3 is TGCGCCAGCAGCTTGGGACTAGCGGAGAGGAGTCGATACTTC.

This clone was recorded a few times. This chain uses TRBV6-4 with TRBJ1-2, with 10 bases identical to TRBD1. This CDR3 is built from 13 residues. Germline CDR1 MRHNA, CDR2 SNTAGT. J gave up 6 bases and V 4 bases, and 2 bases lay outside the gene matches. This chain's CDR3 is CASSAGTGDGYTF. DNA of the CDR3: TGTGCCAGCAGTGCCGGGACAGGGGATGGCTACACCTTC.

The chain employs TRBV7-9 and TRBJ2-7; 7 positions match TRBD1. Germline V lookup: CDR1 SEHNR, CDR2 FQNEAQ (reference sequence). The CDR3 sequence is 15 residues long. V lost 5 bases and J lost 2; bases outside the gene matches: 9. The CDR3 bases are TGTGCCAGCAGCACCGGACAGGTATATCCCTACGAGCAGTACTTC. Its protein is CASSTGQVYPYEQYF.

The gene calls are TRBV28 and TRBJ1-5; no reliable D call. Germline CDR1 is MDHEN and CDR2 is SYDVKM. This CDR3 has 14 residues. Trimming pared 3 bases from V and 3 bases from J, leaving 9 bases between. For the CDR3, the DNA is TGTGCCAGCAGTTTTTCGGGGTTCAATCAGCCCCAGCATTTT. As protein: CASSFSGFNQPQHF.

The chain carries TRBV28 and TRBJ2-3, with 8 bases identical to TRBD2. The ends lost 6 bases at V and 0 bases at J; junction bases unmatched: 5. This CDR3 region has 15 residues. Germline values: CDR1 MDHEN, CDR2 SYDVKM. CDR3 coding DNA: TGTGCCAGCAGCCCGGGGGGGACTAGCACAGATACGCAGTATTTT. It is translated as CASSPGGTSTDTQYF.

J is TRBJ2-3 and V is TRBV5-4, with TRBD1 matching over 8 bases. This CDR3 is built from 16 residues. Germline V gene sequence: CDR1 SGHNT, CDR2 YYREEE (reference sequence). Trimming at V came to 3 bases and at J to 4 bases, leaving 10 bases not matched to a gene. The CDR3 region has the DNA TGTGCCAGCAGCTCTCCCCGGGACAGGTTCGCAGATACGCAGTATTTT. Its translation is CASSSPRDRFADTQYF.

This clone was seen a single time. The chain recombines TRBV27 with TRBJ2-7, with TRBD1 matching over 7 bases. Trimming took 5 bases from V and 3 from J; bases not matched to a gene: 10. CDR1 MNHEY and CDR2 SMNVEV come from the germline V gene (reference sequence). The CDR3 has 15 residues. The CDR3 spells CASSITGEGGYEQYF. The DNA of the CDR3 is TGTGCCAGCAGTATCACAGGGGAAGGGGGCTACGAGCAGTACTTC.

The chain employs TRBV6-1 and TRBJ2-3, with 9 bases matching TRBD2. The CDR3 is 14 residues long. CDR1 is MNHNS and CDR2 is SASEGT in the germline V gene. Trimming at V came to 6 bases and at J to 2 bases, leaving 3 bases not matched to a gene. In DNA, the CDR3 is TGTGCCAGCAGGACTAGCGGCCTCACAGATACGCAGTATTTT. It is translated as CASRTSGLTDTQYF.

CDR3 residues: CASRQGEDRHGYTF. The CDR3 nucleotides are TGTGCCAGTAGACAGGGGGAAGATCGGCATGGCTACACCTTC. The genes are TRBV19 and TRBJ1-2, with 8 nucleotides matching TRBD1. Looked up from germline, CDR1 is LNHDA and CDR2 is SQIVND (reference sequence). V lost 6 bases and J lost 6; bases outside the gene matches: 9. The length of the CDR3 is 14 residues.

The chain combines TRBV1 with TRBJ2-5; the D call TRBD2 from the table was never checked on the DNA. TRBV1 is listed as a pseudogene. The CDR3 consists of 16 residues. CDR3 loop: CTSSQEIVSSGETQYF. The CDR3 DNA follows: TGCACCAGCAGCCAAGAGATTGTTAGCTCGGGAGAGACCCAGTACTTC.

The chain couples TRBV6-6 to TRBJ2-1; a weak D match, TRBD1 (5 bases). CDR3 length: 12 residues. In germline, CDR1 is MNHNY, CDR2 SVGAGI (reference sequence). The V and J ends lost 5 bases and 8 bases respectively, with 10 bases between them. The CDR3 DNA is TGTGCCAGCAGTGACCAGGGATATGAGCAGTTCTTC. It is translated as CASSDQGYEQFF.

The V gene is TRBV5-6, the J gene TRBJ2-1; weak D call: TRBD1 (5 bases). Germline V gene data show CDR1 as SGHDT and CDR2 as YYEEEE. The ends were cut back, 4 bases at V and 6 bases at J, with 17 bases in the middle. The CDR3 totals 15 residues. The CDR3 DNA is TGTGCCAGCAGCCCATGGCTTCCAGGGCTCAATGAGCAGTTCTTC. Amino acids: CASSPWLPGLNEQFF. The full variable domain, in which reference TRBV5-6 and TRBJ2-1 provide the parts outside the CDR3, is DAGVTQSPTHLIKTRGQQVTLRCSPKSGHDTVSWYQQALGQGPQFIFQYYEEEERQRGNFPDRFSGHQFPNYSSELNVNALLLGDSALYLCASSPWLPGLNEQFFGPGTRLTVL.

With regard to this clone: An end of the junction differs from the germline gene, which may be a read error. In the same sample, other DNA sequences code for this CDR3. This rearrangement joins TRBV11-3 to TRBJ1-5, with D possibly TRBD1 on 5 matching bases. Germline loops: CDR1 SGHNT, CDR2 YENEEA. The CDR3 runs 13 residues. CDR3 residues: CASSLAGGQPQHF. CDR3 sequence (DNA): TGTGCTAGCAGCTTAGCGGGGGGACAGCCCCAGCATTTT.

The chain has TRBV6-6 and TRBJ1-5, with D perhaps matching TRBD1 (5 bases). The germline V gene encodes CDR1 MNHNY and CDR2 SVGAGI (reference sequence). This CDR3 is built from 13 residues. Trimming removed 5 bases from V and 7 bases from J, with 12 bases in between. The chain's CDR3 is CASSALGLQPQHF. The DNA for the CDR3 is TGTGCCAGCAGTGCCTTGGGGCTACAGCCCCAGCATTTT.

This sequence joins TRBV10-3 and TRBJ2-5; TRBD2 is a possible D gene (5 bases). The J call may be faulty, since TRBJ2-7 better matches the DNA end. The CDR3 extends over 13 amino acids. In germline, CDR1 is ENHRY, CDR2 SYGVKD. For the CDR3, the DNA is TGTGCCATCAGCAACGGGAACTCCTACGAGCAGTACTTC. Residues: CAISNGNSYEQYF.